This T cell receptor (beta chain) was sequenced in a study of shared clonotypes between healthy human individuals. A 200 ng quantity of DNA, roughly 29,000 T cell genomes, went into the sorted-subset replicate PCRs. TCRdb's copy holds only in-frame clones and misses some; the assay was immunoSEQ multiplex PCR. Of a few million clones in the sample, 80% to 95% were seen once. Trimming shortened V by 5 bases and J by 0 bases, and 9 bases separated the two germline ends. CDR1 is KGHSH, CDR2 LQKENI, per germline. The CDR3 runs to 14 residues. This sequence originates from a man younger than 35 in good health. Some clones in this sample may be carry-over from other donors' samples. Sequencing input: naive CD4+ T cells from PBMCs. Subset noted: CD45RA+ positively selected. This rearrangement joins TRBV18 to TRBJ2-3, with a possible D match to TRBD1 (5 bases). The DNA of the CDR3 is TGTGCCAGCTCAGACAGCTCTAGCACAGATACGCAGTATTTT. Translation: CASSDSSSTDTQYF.